This T cell receptor beta chain emerged from a study of primary melanoma T cells and metastatic recurrence. On the study more broadly: Primary melanomas here were stage T2 to T4, over 1 mm thick. Overall study results and limits: Melanomas with T-cell fraction above 20% appeared to have better outcomes. T-cell fraction reportedly outperformed other histopathological variables added to thickness.

V was cut by 2 bases and J by 2 bases, with 2 bases left in between. The CDR3 contains 12 residues. Germline V gene sequence: CDR1 KGHSH, CDR2 LQKENI. This clone occurred once. Its target is unknown. Patients with resected primary melanoma were considered at risk of metastatic recurrence. TCRdb keeps only in-frame clones here, not all; method: immunoSEQ multiplex PCR. The sample consists of 300 or so clones, 75% of them appearing once. Sequencing was done on a sample of melanoma tumor tissue. The chain is built from TRBV18 and TRBJ2-3; no firm D call. The source of this sequence is a human donor with melanoma. The CDR3 reads CASSPSTDTQYF. CDR3 coding DNA: TGTGCCAGCTCACCATCCACAGATACGCAGTATTTT.